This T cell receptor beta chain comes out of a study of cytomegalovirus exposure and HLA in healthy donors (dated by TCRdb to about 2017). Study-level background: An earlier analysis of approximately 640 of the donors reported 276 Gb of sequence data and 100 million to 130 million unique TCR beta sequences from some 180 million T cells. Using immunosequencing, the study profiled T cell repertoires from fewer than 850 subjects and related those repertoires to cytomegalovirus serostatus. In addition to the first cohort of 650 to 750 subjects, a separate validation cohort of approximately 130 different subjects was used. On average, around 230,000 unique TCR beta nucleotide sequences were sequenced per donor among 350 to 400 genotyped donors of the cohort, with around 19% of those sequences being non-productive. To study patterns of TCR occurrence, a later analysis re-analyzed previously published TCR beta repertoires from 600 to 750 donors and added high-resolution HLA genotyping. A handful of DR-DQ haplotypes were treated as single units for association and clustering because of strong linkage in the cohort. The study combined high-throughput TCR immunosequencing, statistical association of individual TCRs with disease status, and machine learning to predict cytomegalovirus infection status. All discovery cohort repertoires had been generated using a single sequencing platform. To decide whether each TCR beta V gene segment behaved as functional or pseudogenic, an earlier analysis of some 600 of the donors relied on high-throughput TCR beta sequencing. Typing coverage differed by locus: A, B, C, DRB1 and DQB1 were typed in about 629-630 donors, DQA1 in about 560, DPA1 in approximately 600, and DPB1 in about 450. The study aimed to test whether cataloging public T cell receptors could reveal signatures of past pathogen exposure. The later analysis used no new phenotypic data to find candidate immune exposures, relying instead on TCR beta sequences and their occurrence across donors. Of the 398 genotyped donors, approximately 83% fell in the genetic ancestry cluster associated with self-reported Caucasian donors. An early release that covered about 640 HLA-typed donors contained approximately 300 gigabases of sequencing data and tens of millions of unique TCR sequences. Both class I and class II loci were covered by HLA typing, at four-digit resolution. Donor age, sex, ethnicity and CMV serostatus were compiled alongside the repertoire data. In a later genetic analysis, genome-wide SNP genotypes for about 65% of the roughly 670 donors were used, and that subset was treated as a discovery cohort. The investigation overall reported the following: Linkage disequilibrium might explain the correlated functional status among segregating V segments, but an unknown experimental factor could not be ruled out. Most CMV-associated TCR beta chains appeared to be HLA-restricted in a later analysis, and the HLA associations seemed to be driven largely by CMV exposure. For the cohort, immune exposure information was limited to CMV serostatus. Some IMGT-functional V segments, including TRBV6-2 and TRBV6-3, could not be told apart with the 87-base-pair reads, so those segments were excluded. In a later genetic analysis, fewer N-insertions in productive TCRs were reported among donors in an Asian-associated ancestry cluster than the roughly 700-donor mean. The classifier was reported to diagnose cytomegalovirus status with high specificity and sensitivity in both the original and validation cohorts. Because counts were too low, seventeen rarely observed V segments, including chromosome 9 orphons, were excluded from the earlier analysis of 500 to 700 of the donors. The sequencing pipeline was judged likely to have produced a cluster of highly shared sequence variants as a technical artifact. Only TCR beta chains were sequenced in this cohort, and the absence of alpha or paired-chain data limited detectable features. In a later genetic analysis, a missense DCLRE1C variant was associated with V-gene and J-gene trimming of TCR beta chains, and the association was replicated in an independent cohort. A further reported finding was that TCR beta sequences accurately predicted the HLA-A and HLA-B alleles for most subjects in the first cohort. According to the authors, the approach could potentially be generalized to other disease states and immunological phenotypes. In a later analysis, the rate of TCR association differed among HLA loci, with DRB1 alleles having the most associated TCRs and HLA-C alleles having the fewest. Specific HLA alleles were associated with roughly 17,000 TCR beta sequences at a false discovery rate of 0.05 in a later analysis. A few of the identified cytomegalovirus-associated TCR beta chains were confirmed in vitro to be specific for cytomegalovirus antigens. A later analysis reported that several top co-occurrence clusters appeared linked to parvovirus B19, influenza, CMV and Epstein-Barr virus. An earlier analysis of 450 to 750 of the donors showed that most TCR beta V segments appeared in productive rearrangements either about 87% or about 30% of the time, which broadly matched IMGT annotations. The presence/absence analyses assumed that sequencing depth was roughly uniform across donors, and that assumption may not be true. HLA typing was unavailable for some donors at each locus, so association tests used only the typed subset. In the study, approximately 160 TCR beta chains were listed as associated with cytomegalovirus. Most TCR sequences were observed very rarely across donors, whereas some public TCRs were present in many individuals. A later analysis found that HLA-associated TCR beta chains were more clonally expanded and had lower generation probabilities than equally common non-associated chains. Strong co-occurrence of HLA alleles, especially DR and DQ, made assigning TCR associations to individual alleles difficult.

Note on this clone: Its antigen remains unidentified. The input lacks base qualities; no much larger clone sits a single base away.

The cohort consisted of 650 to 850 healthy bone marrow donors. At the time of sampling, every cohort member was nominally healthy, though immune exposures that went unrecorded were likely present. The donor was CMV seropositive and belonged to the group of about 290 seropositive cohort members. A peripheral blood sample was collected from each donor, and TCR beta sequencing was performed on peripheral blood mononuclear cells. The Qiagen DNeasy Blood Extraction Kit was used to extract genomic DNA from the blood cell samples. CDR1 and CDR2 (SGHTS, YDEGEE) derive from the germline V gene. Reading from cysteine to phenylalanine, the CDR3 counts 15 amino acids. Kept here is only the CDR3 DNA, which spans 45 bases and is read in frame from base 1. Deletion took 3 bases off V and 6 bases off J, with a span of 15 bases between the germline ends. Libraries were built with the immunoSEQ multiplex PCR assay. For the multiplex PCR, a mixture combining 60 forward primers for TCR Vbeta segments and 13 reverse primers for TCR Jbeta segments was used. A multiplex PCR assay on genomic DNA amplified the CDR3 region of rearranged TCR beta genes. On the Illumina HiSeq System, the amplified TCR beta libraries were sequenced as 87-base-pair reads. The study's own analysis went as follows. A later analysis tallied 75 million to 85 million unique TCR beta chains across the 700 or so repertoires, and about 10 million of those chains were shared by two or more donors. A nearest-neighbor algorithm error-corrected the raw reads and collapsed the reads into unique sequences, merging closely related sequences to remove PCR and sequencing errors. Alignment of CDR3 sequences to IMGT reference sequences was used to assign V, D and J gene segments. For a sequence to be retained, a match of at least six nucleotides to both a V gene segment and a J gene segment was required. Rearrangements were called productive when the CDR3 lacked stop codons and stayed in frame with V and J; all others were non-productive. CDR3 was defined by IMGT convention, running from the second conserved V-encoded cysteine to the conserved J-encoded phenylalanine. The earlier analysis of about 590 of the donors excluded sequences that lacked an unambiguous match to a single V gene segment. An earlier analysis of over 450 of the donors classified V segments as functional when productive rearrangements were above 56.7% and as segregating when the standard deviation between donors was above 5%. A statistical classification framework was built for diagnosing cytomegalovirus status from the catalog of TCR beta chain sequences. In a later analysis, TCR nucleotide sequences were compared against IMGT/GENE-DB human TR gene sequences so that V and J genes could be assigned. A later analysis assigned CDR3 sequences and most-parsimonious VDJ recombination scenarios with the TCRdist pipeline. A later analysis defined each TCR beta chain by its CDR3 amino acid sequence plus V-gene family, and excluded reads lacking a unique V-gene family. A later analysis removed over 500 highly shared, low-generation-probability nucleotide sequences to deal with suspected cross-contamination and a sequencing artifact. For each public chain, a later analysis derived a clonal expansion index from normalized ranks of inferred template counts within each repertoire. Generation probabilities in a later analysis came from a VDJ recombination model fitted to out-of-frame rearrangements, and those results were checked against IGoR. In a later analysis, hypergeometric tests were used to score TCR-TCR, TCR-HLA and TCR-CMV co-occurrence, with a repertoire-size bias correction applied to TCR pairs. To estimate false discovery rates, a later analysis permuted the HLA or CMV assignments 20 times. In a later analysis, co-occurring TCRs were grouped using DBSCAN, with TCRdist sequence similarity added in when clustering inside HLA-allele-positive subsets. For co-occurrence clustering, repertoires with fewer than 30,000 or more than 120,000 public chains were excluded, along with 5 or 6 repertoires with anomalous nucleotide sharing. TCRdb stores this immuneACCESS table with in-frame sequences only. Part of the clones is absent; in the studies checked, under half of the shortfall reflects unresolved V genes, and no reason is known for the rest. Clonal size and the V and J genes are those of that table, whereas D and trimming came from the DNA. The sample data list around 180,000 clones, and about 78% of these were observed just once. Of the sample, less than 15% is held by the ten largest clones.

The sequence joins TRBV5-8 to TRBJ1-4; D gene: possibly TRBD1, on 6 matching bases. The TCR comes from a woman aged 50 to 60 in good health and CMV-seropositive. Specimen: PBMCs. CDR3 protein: CASSSAKTGYEKLFF. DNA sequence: TGTGCCAGCAGCTCGGCAAAGACAGGCTATGAAAAACTGTTTTTT.